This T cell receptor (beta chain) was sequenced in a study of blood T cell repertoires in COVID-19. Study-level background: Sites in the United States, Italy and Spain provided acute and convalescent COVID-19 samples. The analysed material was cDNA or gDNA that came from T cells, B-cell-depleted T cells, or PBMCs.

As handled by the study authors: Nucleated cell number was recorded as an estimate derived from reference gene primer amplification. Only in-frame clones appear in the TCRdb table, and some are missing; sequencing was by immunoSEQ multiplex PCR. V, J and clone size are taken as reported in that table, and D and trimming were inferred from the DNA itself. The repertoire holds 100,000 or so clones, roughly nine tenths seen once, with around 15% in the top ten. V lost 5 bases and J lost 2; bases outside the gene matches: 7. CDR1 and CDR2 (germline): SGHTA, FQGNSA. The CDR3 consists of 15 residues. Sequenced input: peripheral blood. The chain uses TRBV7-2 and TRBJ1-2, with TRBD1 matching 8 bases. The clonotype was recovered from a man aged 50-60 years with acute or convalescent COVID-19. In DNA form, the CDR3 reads TGTGCCAGCAGCCCTCGGACAGGGAAAAACTATGGCTACACCTTC. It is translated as CASSPRTGKNYGYTF. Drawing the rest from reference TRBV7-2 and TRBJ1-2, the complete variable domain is GAGVSQSPSNKVTEKGKDVELRCDPISGHTALYWYRQSLGQGLEFLIYFQGNSAPDKSGLPSDRFSAERTGGSVSTLTIQRTQQEDSAVYLCASSPRTGKNYGYTFGSGTRLTVV.